This T cell receptor beta chain was obtained from a study of cytomegalovirus exposure and HLA in healthy donors. Study conclusions and caveats: The Asian-associated ancestry cluster reportedly had fewer N-insertions than the approximately 670-donor mean in a later analysis.

The sample holds a few counts of this clone. The antigen remains unidentified. The PCR contained 60 Vbeta and 13 Jbeta primers. The repertoire was sequenced with immunoSEQ multiplex PCR; TCRdb's copy has only in-frame clones and lacks some. The sample lists around 140,000 clones, about 75% occurring once. The sample comprised PBMCs. The sequence derives from a man aged 35-49 years in good health and CMV-seronegative.

The CDR3 is CAWSPGHPNYGYTF. The CDR3, as DNA: TGTGCCTGGAGTCCCGGACACCCTAACTATGGCTACACCTTC. V gene TRBV30 combines with J gene TRBJ1-2; D perhaps matches TRBD1 (5 bases). The CDR3 is made up of 14 amino acids. Trimming cost V 2 bases and J 0 bases, with 10 bases left between them. Looked up from germline, CDR1 is GTSNPN and CDR2 is SVGIG (reference sequence).